The subject of this entry is one T cell receptor (beta chain). The antigen is not known. With the read ending 3 residues before the CDR3 end, the germline J gene is used to fill in that end. The sample is drawn from a study of T cell clonality in common variable immunodeficiency. Whole-study results and caveats: Repertoire-complication correlations in CVID were limited by patient heterogeneity. Compared with healthy controls, CVID subjects showed increased TCRbeta clonality, mostly in about a third.

Data came from immunoSEQ multiplex PCR; TCRdb stores just in-frame clones and leaves some out. Observed in the sample are about 81,000 clones, none of them singletons. The CDR3 has 17 residues. Losses at the gene ends were 1 base for V and 4 bases for J; bases not matched to a gene: 11. CDR1 and CDR2 from the germline V gene are KGHSH and LQKENI. V gene TRBV18 combines with J gene TRBJ1-1, with TRBD1 matching over 8 bases. This receptor was obtained from a person aged 18-70 years in good health. Source material: peripheral blood mononuclear cells. Incomplete CDR3 DNA: TGTGCCAGCTCACCACGGGGGACAGGTGAGTGGGGCACTGAA. Its translation is CASSPRGTGEWGTE. The full CDR3 protein reads CASSPRGTGEWGTEAFF.